This T cell receptor beta chain was observed in a study of T-cell reconstitution after alpha-beta-depleted transplantation in children. General study results and limits: Newly produced T cells mostly provided counts and TCRbeta diversity after one year, as hyperexpanded clones declined. Reportedly, only several hundred clones from non-depleted graft cells drove alpha-beta T-cell counts at about two months.

This clonotype was counted many times. What it recognizes is unknown. The library targeted TCRbeta and was prepared with unique molecular identifiers. MiXCR was run by TCRdb on the PCR reads, yielding one entry per CDR3 protein. The data show about 140,000 distinct CDR3 sequences, 8.5% to 10% seen once. The CDR3 covers 15 residues. Trimming cost V 3 bases and J 2 bases; bases outside gene matches: 3. The specimen was PBMCs, mostly from graft donor cells, collected 180 days after TCRalphabeta/CD19-depleted stem cell transplant. The chain couples TRBV12-3 or TRBV12-4 to TRBJ2-3; 9 bases fit TRBD1. The TCR originated in a female patient between 2 and 15 years old who had a stem cell transplant for congenital amegakaryocytic thrombocytopenia, so the T cells may come from the graft donor. The CDR3 nucleotides read TGTGCCAGCAGTTTTGGGACAGGGTTCACAGATACGCAGTATTTT. It translates to CASSFGTGFTDTQYF.